This T cell receptor (beta chain) comes out of a study of T cells after yellow fever vaccination (dated 2019 in TCRdb). In the study overall: The SMART-Seq v4 Ultra Low Input RNA kit was used to prepare libraries from fractions with low cell numbers. To follow T-cell clones before and after both primary and booster YFV17D yellow fever vaccination, bulk TCR alpha and beta repertoires underwent longitudinal sequencing. Two healthy male donors made up the cohort, one aged 18 to 30 years and the other aged 30 to 40 years. Blood samples were taken at several timepoints before and after primary and secondary immunization, and bulk PBMC replicates and cell subsets were isolated.

Instrument used: Illumina NovaSeq 6000. TCR cDNA was made using 5'RACE template switching, a step that added a universal primer site and unique molecular identifiers. Priming for cDNA synthesis came from both the TCR alpha and TCR beta constant segments. Libraries were amplified in two PCR steps, with sample barcodes and sequencing adapters added in the second step. Sequencing of the libraries was done on either Illumina HiSeq 2500 (2x100 bp) or NovaSeq (2x150 bp). As for the original processing: Reads were demultiplexed and collapsed into UMI consensus sequences with MIGEC, and V(D)J alignment was performed with MiXCR. Clonotypes responding to the vaccine were identified with edgeR on replicate PBMC samples, with the criteria of FDR below 0.01 and a log2 fold change above 5 up to day 15. Bulk clonotypes were assigned CD4 or CD8 identity according to which sequenced CD4 or CD8 repertoire held them at higher abundance. Through fastp at Q25 and MiXCR, TCRdb rebuilt clones from the public reads, retaining in-frame beta chains. Here each entry gathers all rows of one CDR3 protein and keeps the most common genes and DNA. These V and J calls are TCRdb output, not the study's own analysis. Within this sample are 300,000 to 350,000 distinct CDR3 sequences, with 3% to 4.5% of them counted one time only. In total, the top ten clones hold approximately 25% of the sample.

From a lookup of the germline V gene, CDR1 and CDR2 are WSHSY and SAAADI. Including the terminal cysteine and phenylalanine, the CDR3 comprises 15 residues. The sequence is cut down to CDR3 DNA, 45 bases in frame from base 1. Broader findings and caveats from the paper: Because the study included only a couple of donors, the extent to which the findings can be generalized is limited. Most clones expanded after primary vaccination (almost 97% of CD4 and roughly 88% of CD8) were re-detected after the booster, suggesting that broad memory maintenance occurred. Computational filtering was required because FACS-sorted repertoires could contain abundant contaminating clonotypes from the bulk population. The secondary T-cell response was weaker than the primary response but faster, peaking on day 5 instead of day 15. A small share of clonotypes occurred in both CD4 and CD8 compartments, likely arising from convergent recombination.

This clonotype was observed a handful of times. This receptor's antigen is unknown. One junction end does not reproduce the germline sequence, and a read error may be involved. The treatment or condition label here, explained by the study, means: live attenuated yellow fever vaccine strain. At every blood-draw timepoint, two biological replicates of bulk PBMCs were collected. PBMCs were isolated from peripheral blood using a standard Ficoll-Paque protocol. TriZol was used to extract RNA from bulk PBMCs, from CD4 and CD8 fractions, and from dextramer-positive and dextramer-negative fractions. Recombination connected TRBV10-2 to TRBJ2-7, and 7 junction bases match TRBD1. The source of this sequence is a man younger than 35 who received the YFV17D yellow fever vaccine. Material: PBMCs, obtained 5 days after the yellow fever booster vaccination. CDR3 reads: CASSPFSTGSIRKNF. The bases are TGCGCCAGCAGCCCCTTCTCGACAGGGTCCATAAGAAAAAATTTC.